Each of the 18 T cell receptor beta chains below was sequenced from the same sample in a study of Ad26.COV2.S vaccination and SARS-CoV-2 variants. As to treatment: around 19 received Ad26.COV2.S at low or high dose, single or two shots; several received placebo; per-sample allocation not given. Sampling was performed 63 days after the first vaccine or placebo injection. Sequencing used immunoSEQ multiplex PCR; TCRdb keeps in-frame clones, though not all of them. The repertoire holds 350,000 to 500,000 clones, with approximately 87% as singletons. The input for sequencing was peripheral blood, taken in a trial of Ad26.COV2.S vaccine versus placebo. These TCRs come from a person aged 18-65 years who received the Ad26.COV2.S COVID-19 vaccine or a placebo.

The chain has TRBV28 and TRBJ1-4; TRBD1 agrees at 9 bases. Germline trimming cut 6 bases from V and 7 bases from J; bases unmatched to any gene: 6. CDR1 is MDHEN, CDR2 SYDVKM, per germline. The CDR3 has 14 amino acids. CDR3 DNA sequence: TGTGCCAGCAGAGGGGACAGGGCAAGTGAAAAACTGTTTTTT. Its protein product is CASRGDRASEKLFF.

J is TRBJ1-5 and V is TRBV4-3, with D possibly TRBD1 on 5 matching bases. The CDR3 has 16 amino acids. Trimming shortened V by 0 bases and J by 2 bases, and 11 bases separated the two germline ends. Per the germline V gene, CDR1 is LGHNA and CDR2 is YSLEER. The CDR3 coding sequence is TGCGCCAGCAGCCAAGACGCTCAGGGCGGCAATCAGCCCCAGCATTTT. It yields the protein CASSQDAQGGNQPQHF.

V usage is TRBV5-1 and J usage is TRBJ2-3; 10 bases are a match to TRBD1. With V trimmed by 0 bases and J by 3 bases, 10 bases remained unmatched. The CDR3 contains 18 residues. The germline CDR1 and CDR2 sequences are SGHRS and YFSETQ. The CDR3 sequence: CASSLVIPGTGVTDTQYF. CDR3 DNA: TGCGCCAGCAGCTTGGTAATTCCCGGGACAGGGGTAACAGATACGCAGTATTTT.

This chain connects TRBV7-8 to TRBJ2-7; 9 bases fit TRBD1. J lost 5 bases, V lost 5 bases, and 7 bases had no gene match. Germline assignment: CDR1 SGHVS and CDR2 FQNEAQ. This CDR3 has 14 amino acids. The CDR3 region is CASSLRDRDHEQYF. The CDR3 DNA reads TGTGCCAGCAGCCTCCGGGACAGGGACCACGAGCAGTACTTC.

The chain couples TRBV12-3 or TRBV12-4 to TRBJ1-2, with 9 bases aligning to TRBD1. The CDR3 length is 13 residues. Germline trimming cut 8 bases from V and 6 bases from J; bases unmatched to any gene: 7. CDR3 bases: TGTGCCAGCGAGACGACAGGGGGACATGGCTACACCTTC. Protein: CASETTGGHGYTF.

V usage is TRBV2 and J usage is TRBJ2-6; perhaps TRBD2 as D (5 bases). V was cut by 8 bases and J by 1 base, with 12 bases left in between. The CDR3 covers 15 residues. The V gene's germline CDR1 is SNHLY and CDR2 FYNNEI. DNA for the CDR3: TGTGCCAGCCTATCACGGGGTTCTGGGGCCAACGTCCTGACTTTC. Translating gives CASLSRGSGANVLTF.

The gene calls are TRBV7-2 and TRBJ2-2, with D unresolved. V shed 1 base and J shed 4 bases, with 10 bases lying between them. Germline CDR1 is SGHTA and CDR2 is FQGNSA. This CDR3 contains 15 residues. The CDR3 DNA reads as TGTGCCAGCAGCTTAGGCCCCCCGGGCACCGGGGAGCTGTTTTTT. Its translation: CASSLGPPGTGELFF.

V usage is TRBV18 and J usage is TRBJ2-7; D might be TRBD1 (5 bases). CDR3 length: 17 amino acids. Germline CDR1 KGHSH, CDR2 LQKENI. V was pared by 3 bases and J by 6 bases, with 24 bases between. Written as DNA, the CDR3 is TGTGCCAGCTCACCTCCGAAACCGACAGCCGATTGGGTCGAGCAGTACTTC. Amino acids: CASSPPKPTADWVEQYF.

A few counts support this clone. V and J are TRBV4-2 and TRBJ2-2, with 11 positions matching TRBD1. After removal of 2 bases from V and 6 bases from J, the junction contained 5 bases not matched to a gene. CDR3 size: 16 residues. Per germline, CDR1 LGHNA and CDR2 YNFKEQ. The CDR3 coding sequence is TGTGCCAGCAGCCAAAAAGGACAGGGGGCGCCCGGGGAGCTGTTTTTT. Amino acids: CASSQKGQGAPGELFF.

The V gene is TRBV7-6, the J gene TRBJ2-7; no firm D call. There are 14 residues in the CDR3. The V gene's germline CDR1 is SGHVS and CDR2 FNYEAQ. With 5 bases removed from V and 1 base from J, the gap between germline ends came to 12 bases. The CDR3 nucleotides are TGTGCCAGCAGCCCAGCAAGGCAGTCCTACGAGCAGTACTTC. This encodes CASSPARQSYEQYF.

The gene calls are TRBV5-1 and TRBJ2-1; 9 bases are shared with TRBD2. Germline-derived CDR1 and CDR2 are SGHRS and YFSETQ. Trimming at V came to 4 bases and at J to 5 bases, leaving 4 bases not matched to a gene. The length of the CDR3 is 14 residues. In DNA, the CDR3 is TGCGCCAGCAGCATATCTAGCGGGGACAATGAGCAGTTCTTC. This sequence encodes CASSISSGDNEQFF.

This clone has more than one count but fewer than ten. The chain combines TRBV6-6 with TRBJ2-7; weak D call: TRBD2 (6 bases). Per germline, CDR1 MNHNY and CDR2 SVGAGI (reference sequence). With 5 bases removed from V and 4 bases from J, the gap between germline ends came to 18 bases. This CDR3 contains 15 residues. CDR3 nucleotides: TGTGCCAGCAGTCCCCGGGCCGGGGGAGTATACGAGCAGTACTTC. Translated, it gives CASSPRAGGVYEQYF.

The chain couples TRBV12-3 or TRBV12-4 to TRBJ2-3; D is tentatively TRBD1 or TRBD2 (5 bases each). This CDR3 has 12 residues. Trimming took 3 bases from V and 11 from J, leaving 12 bases between them. The CDR3 region has the DNA TGTGCCAGCAGTTTCGCCGGGACGGAGCAGTATTTT. Translated: CASSFAGTEQYF.

The rearrangement uses TRBV7-6 and TRBJ2-1; 8 bases map to TRBD2. With V trimmed by 3 bases and J by 4 bases, 11 bases remained unmatched. This CDR3 spans 17 amino acids. The germline V gene has CDR1 SGHVS and CDR2 FNYEAQ. The CDR3 region is CASSFPGGGPRYNEQFF. The CDR3 coding sequence is TGTGCCAGCAGCTTCCCCGGGGGGGGGCCCAGATACAATGAGCAGTTCTTC.

This chain uses TRBV11-2 with TRBJ2-1; TRBD2 matches 8 bases. V trimming: 8 bases; J trimming: 2 bases; junction bases outside the gene matches: 5. This CDR3 has 14 amino acids. From germline, CDR1 is SGHAT and CDR2 FQNNGV. The CDR3 is CASGWTSPYNEQFF. The CDR3 DNA sequence: TGTGCCAGCGGCTGGACTAGCCCCTACAATGAGCAGTTCTTC. Drawing the rest from reference TRBV11-2 and TRBJ2-1, the complete variable domain is EAGVAQSPRYKIIEKRQSVAFWCNPISGHATLYWYQQILGQGPKLLIQFQNNGVVDDSQLPKDRFSAERLKGVDSTLKIQPAKLEDSAVYLCASGWTSPYNEQFFGPGTRLTVL.

The CDR3 DNA sequence: TGTGCCAGCAGCTTAGAGGGAGGGGTAGGTTCACCCCTCCACTTT. This translates into CASSLEGGVGSPLHF. The gene calls are TRBV11-2 and TRBJ1-6; D may be TRBD1 (5 bases). The CDR3 runs 15 residues. V dropped 0 bases and J dropped 9 bases, with 12 bases sitting between them. Germline V lookup: CDR1 SGHAT, CDR2 FQNNGV.

This clone was seen more than once but under ten times. V is TRBV5-6 and J is TRBJ1-1; maybe TRBD1 (5 bases). V lost 0 bases and J 4 bases, leaving 13 bases between the germline ends. This CDR3 spans 15 amino acids. In germline, CDR1 is SGHDT, CDR2 YYEEEE. DNA of the CDR3: TGTGCCAGCAGCTTGGGGCCAGGGACTGGCACTGAAGCTTTCTTT. It encodes CASSLGPGTGTEAFF.

In the case of this clone: One junction end disagrees with the germline gene, perhaps due to a read error. Other nucleotide sequences in the sample specify the same CDR3. The genes are TRBV18 and TRBJ2-5; D remains unclear. The CDR3 extends over 11 amino acids. CDR1 is KGHSH and CDR2 is LQKENI in the germline V gene. The CDR3 nucleotides are TGTGCCAGCTCGCCACAAGAGACCCAGTACTTC. Encoded protein: CASSPQETQYF.